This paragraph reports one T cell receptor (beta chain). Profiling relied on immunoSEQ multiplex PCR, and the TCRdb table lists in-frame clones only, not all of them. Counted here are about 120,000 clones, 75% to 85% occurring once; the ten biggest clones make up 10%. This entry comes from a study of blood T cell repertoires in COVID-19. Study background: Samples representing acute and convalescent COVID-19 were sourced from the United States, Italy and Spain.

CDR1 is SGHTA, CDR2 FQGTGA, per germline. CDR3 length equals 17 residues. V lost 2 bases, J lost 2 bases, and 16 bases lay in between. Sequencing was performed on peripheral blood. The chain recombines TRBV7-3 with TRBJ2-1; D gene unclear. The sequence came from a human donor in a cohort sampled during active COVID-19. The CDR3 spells CASSLVGGYRAYNEQFF. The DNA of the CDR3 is TGTGCCAGCAGCTTAGTTGGTGGGTACAGAGCCTACAATGAGCAGTTCTTC.